This T cell receptor beta chain was identified during a study of STAT3 mutations in large granular lymphocyte leukemia. Overall study findings and caveats: Variable sampling intervals and differing treatment regimens complicated linking therapy response to TCR clonal burden changes. Every T-cell large granular lymphocyte leukemia patient had at least one immunodominant TCR beta clonotype. In about 30% of the 18 patients, new TCR clonotypes emerged after therapy. In several patients, dominant TCR clone burden exceeded STAT3 mutant burden.

Repertoires were generated with immunoSEQ multiplex PCR, while TCRdb's copy carries only in-frame clones and drops some. The repertoire holds over 9,000 clones, with over 75% as singletons. A word on this clone: What it binds is not known.

This CDR3 region has 14 residues. Germline CDR1 and CDR2: SGHVS and FQNEAQ. V lost 5 bases, J lost 5 bases, and 6 bases stayed unmatched. The rearrangement uses TRBV7-8 and TRBJ1-1; TRBD1 agrees at 9 bases. Sequenced sample: peripheral blood mononuclear cells. This receptor was taken from a man aged 80 or over with T-cell large granular lymphocyte leukemia. Some clones in this sample may be carry-over from other donors' samples. This CDR3 reads CASSQGQGETEAFF. Here the CDR3 DNA reads TGTGCCAGCAGCCAGGGACAGGGTGAGACTGAAGCTTTCTTT.